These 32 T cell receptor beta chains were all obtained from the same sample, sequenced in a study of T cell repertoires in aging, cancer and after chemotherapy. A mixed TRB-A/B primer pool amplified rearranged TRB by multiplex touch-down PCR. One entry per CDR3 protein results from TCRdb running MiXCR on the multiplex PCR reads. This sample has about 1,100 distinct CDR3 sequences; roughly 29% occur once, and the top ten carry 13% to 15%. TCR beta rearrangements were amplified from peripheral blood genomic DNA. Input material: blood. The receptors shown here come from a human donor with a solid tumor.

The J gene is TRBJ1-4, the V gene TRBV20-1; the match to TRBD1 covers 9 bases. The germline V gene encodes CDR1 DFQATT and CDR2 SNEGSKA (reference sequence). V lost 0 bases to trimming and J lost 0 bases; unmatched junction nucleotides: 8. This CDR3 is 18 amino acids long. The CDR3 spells CSAREPGQGTATNEKLFF. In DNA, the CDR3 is TGCAGTGCTAGAGAACCGGGACAGGGTACCGCAACTAATGAAAAACTGTTTTTT.

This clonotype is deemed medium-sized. The CDR3 nucleotides read TGCAGTGCTGGGACGCGCTACTACAATGAGCAGTTCTTC. Its protein is CSAGTRYYNEQFF. This chain links TRBV20-1 with TRBJ2-1; D may be TRBD1 or TRBD2 (5 bases each). Per the germline V gene, CDR1 is DFQATT and CDR2 is SNEGSKA (reference sequence). This CDR3 contains 13 residues. V was shortened by 5 bases and J by 3 bases, with 11 bases between the two germline ends.

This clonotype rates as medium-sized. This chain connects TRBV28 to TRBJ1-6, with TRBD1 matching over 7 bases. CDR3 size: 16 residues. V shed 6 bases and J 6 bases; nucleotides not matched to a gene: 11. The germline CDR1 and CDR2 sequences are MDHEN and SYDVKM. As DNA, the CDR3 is TGTGCCAGCAGATCCCCATCCGGGACAGCTAATTCACCCCTCCACTTT. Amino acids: CASRSPSGTANSPLHF.

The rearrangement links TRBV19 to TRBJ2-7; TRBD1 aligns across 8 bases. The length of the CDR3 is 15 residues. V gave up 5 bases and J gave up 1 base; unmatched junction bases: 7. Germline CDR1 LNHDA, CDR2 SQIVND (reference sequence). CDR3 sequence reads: CASSAGQGPSYEQYF. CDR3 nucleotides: TGTGCCAGTAGTGCCGGACAGGGTCCATCCTACGAGCAGTACTTC.

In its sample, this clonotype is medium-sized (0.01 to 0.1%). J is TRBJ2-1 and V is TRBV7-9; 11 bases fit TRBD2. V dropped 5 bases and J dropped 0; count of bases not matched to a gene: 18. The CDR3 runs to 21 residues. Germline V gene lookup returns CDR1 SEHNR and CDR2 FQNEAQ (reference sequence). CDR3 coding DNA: TGTGCCAGCAGCCACGTACCCCCGGGACTAGCGGATTTTAGCTCCTACAATGAGCAGTTCTTC. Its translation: CASSHVPPGLADFSSYNEQFF.

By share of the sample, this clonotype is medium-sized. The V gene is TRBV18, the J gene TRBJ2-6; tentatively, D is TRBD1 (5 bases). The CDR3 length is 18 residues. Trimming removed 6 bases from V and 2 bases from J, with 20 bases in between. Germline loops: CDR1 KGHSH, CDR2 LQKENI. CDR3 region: CASSNAAGPRTGANVLTF. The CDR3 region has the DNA TGTGCCAGCTCCAACGCTGCAGGGCCGCGCACTGGGGCCAACGTCCTGACTTTC.

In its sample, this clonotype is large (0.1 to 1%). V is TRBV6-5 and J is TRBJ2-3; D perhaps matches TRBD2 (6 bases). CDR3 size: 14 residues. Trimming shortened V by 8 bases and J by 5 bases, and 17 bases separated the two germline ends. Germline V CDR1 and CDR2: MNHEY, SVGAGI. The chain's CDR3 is CASRRAGGKDTQYF. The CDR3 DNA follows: TGTGCCAGCCGACGGGCGGGCGGGAAAGATACGCAGTATTTT.

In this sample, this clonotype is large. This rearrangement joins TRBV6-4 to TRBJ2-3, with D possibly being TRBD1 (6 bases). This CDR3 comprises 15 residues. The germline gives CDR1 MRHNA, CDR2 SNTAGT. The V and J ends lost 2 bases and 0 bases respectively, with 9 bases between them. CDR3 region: CASSDGQSSTDTQYF. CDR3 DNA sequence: TGTGCCAGCAGTGACGGACAGTCTAGCACAGATACGCAGTATTTT.

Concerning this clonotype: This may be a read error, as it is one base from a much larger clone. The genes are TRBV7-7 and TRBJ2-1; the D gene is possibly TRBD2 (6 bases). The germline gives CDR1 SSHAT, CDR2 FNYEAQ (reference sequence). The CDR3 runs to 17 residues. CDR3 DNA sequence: TGTGCTAGCAGCTTGGGGGACCGTTTCGGGAGCTACAATGAGCAGTTCTTC. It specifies CASSLGDRFGSYNEQFF.

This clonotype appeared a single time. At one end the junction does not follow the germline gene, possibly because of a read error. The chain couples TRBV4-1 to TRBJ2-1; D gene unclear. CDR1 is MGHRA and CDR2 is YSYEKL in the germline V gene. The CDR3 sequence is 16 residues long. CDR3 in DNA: TGCGCCAGCAGCCAAGAGGGCTCGGGCCACTACAATAAGCAGTTCTTC. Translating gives CASSQEGSGHYNKQFF.

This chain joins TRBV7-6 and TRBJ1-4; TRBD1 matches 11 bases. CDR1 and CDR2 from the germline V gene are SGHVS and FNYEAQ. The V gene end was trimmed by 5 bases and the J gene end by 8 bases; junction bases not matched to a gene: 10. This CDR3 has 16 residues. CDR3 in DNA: TGTGCCAGCAGCCAAACCCACGGGACAGGGGGGGAAAAACTGTTTTTT. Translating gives CASSQTHGTGGEKLFF.

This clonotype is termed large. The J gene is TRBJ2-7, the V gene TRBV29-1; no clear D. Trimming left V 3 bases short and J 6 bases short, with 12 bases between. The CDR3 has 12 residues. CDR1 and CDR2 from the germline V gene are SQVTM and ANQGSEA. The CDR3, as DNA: TGCAGCGTTGATCGGGCCTCGGGCGAGCAGTACTTC. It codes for CSVDRASGEQYF.

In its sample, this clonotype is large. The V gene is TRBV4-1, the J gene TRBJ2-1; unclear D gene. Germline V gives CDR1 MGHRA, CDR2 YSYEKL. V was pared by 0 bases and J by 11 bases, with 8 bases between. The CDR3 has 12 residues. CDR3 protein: CASSQEGRKQFF. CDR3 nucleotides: TGCGCCAGCAGCCAAGAAGGCAGGAAGCAGTTCTTC.

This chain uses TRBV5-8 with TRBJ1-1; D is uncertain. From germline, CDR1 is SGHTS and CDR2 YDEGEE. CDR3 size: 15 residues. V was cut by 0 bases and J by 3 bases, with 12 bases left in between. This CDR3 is CASSLETKTHTEAFF. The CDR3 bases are TGTGCCAGCAGCTTGGAAACAAAAACTCACACTGAAGCTTTCTTT.

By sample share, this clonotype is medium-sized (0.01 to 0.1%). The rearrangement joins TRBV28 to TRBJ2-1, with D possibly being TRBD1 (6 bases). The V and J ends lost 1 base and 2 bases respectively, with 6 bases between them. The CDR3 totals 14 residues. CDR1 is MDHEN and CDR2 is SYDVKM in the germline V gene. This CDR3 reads CASSLSGAYNEQFF. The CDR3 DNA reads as TGTGCCAGCAGTTTATCAGGGGCCTACAATGAGCAGTTCTTC.

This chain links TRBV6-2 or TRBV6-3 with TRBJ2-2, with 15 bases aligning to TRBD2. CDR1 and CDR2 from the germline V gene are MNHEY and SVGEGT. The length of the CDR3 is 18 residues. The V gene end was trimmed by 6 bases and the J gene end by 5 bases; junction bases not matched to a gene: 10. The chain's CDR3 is CASRTGTSGRFRTGELFF. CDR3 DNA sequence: TGTGCCAGCAGAACCGGGACTAGCGGGAGGTTTCGGACCGGGGAGCTGTTTTTT.

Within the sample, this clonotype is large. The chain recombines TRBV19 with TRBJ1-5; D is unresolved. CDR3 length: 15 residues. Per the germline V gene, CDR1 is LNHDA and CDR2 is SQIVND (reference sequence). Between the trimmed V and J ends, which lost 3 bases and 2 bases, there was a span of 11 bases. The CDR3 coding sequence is TGTGCCAGTAGTATCGGCAGGTCACGCAATCAGCCCCAGCATTTT. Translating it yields CASSIGRSRNQPQHF.

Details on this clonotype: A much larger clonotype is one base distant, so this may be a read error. The CDR3 is CASSQDRSMDEQFF. In DNA, the CDR3 is TGCGCCAGCAGCCAAGATAGATCCATGGATGAGCAGTTCTTC. This sequence joins TRBV4-1 and TRBJ2-1, with D unresolved. Germline V gene data show CDR1 as MGHRA and CDR2 as YSYEKL. The CDR3 has 14 amino acids. V was pared by 0 bases and J by 8 bases, with 11 bases between.

The CDR3 loop is CASNAGLAFVQYF. CDR3 coding DNA: TGTGCCAGCAACGCCGGACTAGCCTTCGTGCAGTACTTC. This chain joins TRBV5-6 and TRBJ2-7; 8 bases are shared with TRBD2. CDR3 length: 13 residues. V trimming: 6 bases; J trimming: 9 bases; junction bases outside the gene matches: 11. The V gene's germline CDR1 is SGHDT and CDR2 YYEEEE. The variable domain in full, with the rest retrieved from reference TRBV5-6 and TRBJ2-7, is DAGVTQSPTHLIKTRGQQVTLRCSPKSGHDTVSWYQQALGQGPQFIFQYYEEEERQRGNFPDRFSGHQFPNYSSELNVNALLLGDSALYLCASNAGLAFVQYFGPGTRLTVT.

The CDR3 region is CASSRDRRDSPLHF. The DNA for the CDR3 is TGTGCCAGCAGCCGCGACAGGAGAGATTCACCCCTCCACTTT. The chain links TRBV6-5 to TRBJ1-6, with D possibly TRBD1 on 6 matching bases. The V end was cut by 6 bases, the J end by 8 bases, with 14 bases between. Germline CDR1 reads MNHEY; CDR2 reads SVGAGI. The CDR3 sequence is 14 residues long.

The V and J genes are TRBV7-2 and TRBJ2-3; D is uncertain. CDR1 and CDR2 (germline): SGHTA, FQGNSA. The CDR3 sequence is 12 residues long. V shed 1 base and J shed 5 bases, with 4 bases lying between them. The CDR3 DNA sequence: TGTGCCAGCAGCTTAGTGCGAGATACGCAGTATTTT. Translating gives CASSLVRDTQYF.

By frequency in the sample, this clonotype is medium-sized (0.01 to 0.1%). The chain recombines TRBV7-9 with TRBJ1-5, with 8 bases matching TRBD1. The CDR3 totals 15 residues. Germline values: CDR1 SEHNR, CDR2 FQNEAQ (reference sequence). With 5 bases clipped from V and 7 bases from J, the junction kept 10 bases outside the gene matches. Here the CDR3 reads CASSPGQVFGQPQHF. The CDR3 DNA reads TGTGCCAGCAGCCCGGGACAGGTTTTCGGCCAGCCCCAGCATTTT.

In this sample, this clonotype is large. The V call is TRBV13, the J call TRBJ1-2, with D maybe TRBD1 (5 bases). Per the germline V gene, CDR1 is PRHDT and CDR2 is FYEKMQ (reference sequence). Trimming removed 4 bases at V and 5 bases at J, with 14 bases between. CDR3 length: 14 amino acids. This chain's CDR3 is CASSWAQGEYGYTF. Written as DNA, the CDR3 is TGTGCCAGCAGCTGGGCCCAGGGCGAGTATGGCTACACCTTC. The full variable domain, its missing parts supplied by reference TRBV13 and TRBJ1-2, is AAGVIQSPRHLIKEKRETATLKCYPIPRHDTVYWYQQGPGQDPQFLISFYEKMQSDKGSIPDRFSAQQFSDYHSELNMSSLELGDSALYFCASSWAQGEYGYTFGSGTRLTVV.

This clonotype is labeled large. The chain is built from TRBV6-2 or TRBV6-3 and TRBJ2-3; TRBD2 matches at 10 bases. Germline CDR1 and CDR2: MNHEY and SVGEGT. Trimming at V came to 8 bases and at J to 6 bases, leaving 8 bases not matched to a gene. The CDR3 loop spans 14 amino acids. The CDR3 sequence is CASEAGTSDDTQYF. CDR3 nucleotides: TGTGCCAGCGAGGCCGGGACTAGCGACGATACGCAGTATTTT.

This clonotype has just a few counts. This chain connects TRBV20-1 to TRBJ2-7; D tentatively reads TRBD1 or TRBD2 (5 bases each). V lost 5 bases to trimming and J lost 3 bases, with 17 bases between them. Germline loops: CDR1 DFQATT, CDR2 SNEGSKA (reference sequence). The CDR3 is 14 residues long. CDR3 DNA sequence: TGCAGTGCTGGGCCGGGGCAGGGCGGCTACGAGCAGTACTTC. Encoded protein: CSAGPGQGGYEQYF.

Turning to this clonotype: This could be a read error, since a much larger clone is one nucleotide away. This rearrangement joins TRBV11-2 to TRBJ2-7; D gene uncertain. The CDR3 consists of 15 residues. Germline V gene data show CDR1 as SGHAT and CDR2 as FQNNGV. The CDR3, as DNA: TGTGTCAGCAGCTTAGTGGAGTGGGGTCCTTACGAGCAGTACTTC. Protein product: CVSSLVEWGPYEQYF.

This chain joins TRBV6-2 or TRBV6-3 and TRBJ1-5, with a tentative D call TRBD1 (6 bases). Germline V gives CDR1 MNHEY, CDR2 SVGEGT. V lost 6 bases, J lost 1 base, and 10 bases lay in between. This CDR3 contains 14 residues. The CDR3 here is CASRWDNSNQPQHF. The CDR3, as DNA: TGTGCCAGCAGGTGGGACAACAGCAATCAGCCCCAGCATTTT.

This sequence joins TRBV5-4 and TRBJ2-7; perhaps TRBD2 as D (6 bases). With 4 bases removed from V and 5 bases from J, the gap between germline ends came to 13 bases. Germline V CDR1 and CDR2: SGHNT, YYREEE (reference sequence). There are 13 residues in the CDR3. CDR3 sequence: CASSPDGGNEQYF. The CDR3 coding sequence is TGTGCCAGCAGCCCGGACGGCGGGAACGAGCAGTACTTC.

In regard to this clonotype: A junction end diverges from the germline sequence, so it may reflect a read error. CDR3: CASSSDRGKGYSYTF. The CDR3 DNA reads as TGCGCCAGCAGCTCGGACAGGGGGAAAGGCTATAGCTACACCTTC. The chain employs TRBV5-1 and TRBJ1-2; 10 bases are a match to TRBD1. The CDR3 totals 15 residues. Germline V gene sequence: CDR1 SGHRS, CDR2 YFSETQ.

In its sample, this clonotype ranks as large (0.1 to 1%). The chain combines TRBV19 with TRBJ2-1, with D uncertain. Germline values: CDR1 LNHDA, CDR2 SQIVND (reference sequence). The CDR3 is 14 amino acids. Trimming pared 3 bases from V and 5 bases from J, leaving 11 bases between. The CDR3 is CASSIEGNNNEQFF. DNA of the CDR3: TGTGCCAGTAGTATTGAAGGGAACAACAATGAGCAGTTCTTC.

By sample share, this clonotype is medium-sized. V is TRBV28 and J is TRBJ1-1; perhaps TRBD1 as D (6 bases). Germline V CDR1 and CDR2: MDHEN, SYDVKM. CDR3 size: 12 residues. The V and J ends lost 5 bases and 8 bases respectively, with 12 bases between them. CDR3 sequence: CASSRDIGEAFF. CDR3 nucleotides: TGTGCCAGCAGTCGGGACATAGGAGAAGCTTTCTTT.

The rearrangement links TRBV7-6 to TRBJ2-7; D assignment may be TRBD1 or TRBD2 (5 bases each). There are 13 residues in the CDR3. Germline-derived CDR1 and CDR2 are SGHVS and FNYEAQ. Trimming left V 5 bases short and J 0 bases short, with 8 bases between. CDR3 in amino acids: CASSPGTSYEQYF. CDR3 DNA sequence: TGTGCCAGCAGCCCTGGGACCTCCTACGAGCAGTACTTC.